This T cell receptor (beta chain) was sequenced during a study of T cell responses to AZD1222 COVID-19 vaccine. Study-level points and caveats: Clonal diversity may have been underestimated in mostly white British donors.

Method: immunoSEQ multiplex PCR; TCRdb's copy keeps in-frame clones and lacks some. The sample lists more than 150,000 clones; 85% to 95% were seen once. A note on this clone: Its antigen is not known.

CDR1 is ENHRY, CDR2 SYGVKD, per germline. The CDR3 sequence is 14 residues long. Trimming removed 0 bases at V and 8 bases at J, with 13 bases between. The chain links TRBV10-3 to TRBJ1-2; D not certain. The receptor was derived from an adult in good health. This sample comprised peripheral blood, obtained on day 0 of AZD1222 vaccination. The CDR3 nucleotides read TGTGCCATCAGTGAGTCGTCCGGTCGACGGGGCTACACCTTC. Amino acid sequence: CAISESSGRRGYTF.